In its sample, the clone carrying this T cell receptor beta chain was seen a few times. This record belongs to a study of blood T cell repertoires in COVID-19. Across the whole study: Whether acute or convalescent, the COVID-19 samples came from the United States, Italy and Spain. PBMCs, B-cell-depleted T cells, or T cells provided the cDNA or gDNA that made up the material.

V gave up 2 bases and J gave up 6 bases; unmatched junction bases: 8. Per germline, CDR1 SGHRS and CDR2 YFSETQ. This CDR3 spans 16 amino acids. As originally analysed: Estimation of nucleated cell counts relied on the amplification of reference gene primers. Repertoires were generated with immunoSEQ multiplex PCR, while TCRdb's copy carries only in-frame clones and drops some. The V and J calls and clone size were taken over from that table, and D and trimming were inferred from the DNA. This table holds tens of thousands of clones, about 85% found once. The TCR comes from a human donor in a cohort sampled during active COVID-19. The specimen sequenced was peripheral blood. The V and J genes are TRBV5-1 and TRBJ2-3; 11 bases match TRBD1. This CDR3 is CASSFGTGGSWDTQYF. CDR3 DNA sequence: TGCGCCAGCAGCTTCGGGACAGGGGGATCTTGGGATACGCAGTATTTT. Looking up the rest from reference TRBV5-1 and TRBJ2-3 gives the full variable domain: KAGVTQTPRYLIKTRGQQVTLSCSPISGHRSVSWYQQTPGQGLQFLFEYFSETQRNKGNFPGRFSGRQFSNSRSEMNVSTLELGDSALYLCASSFGTGGSWDTQYFGPGTRLTVL.